This T cell receptor beta chain came from a study of cytomegalovirus exposure and HLA in healthy donors. The PCR used 60 Vbeta and 13 Jbeta primers. Measured with immunoSEQ multiplex PCR; TCRdb has only the in-frame clones, and not every one. The table has some 99,000 clones, 81% seen once. This CDR3 has 14 amino acids. Looked up from germline, CDR1 is LNHDA and CDR2 is SQIVND (reference sequence). The V and J ends lost 8 bases and 7 bases, in that order; junction bases with no gene match: 8. The sequenced sample was PBMCs. This chain links TRBV19 with TRBJ2-1; 10 positions agree with TRBD1. This clonotype was sampled from a woman aged 30 to 39 in good health and CMV-seronegative. In nucleotides, the CDR3 is TGTGCCAGTGCCCCAGACAGGGGGCGAAATGAGCAGTTCTTC. Translated, it gives CASAPDRGRNEQFF.